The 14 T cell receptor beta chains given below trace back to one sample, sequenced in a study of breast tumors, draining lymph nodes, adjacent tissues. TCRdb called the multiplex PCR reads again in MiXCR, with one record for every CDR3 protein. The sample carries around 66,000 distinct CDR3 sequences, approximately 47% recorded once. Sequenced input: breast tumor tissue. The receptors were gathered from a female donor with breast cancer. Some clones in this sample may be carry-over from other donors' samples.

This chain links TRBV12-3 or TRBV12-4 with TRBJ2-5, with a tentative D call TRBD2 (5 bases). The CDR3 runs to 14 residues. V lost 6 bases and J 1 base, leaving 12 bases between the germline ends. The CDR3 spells CASRSGTSQETQYF. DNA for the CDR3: TGTGCCAGCAGATCCGGAACTAGCCAAGAGACCCAGTACTTC.

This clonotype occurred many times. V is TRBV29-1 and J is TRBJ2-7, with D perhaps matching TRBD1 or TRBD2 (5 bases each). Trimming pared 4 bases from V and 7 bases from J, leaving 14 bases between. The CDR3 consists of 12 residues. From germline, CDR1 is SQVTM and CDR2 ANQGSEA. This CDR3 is CSVGGFAKEQYF. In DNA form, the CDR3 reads TGCAGCGTTGGGGGGTTCGCGAAGGAGCAGTACTTC.

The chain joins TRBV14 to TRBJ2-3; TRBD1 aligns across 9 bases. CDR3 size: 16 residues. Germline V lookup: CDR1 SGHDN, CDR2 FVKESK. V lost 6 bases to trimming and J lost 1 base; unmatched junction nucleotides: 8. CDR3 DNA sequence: TGTGCCAGCAGTGGATGGGACAGGGTACGCACAGATACGCAGTATTTT. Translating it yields CASSGWDRVRTDTQYF. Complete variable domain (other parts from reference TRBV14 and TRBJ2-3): EAGVTQFPSHSVIEKGQTVTLRCDPISGHDNLYWYRRVMGKEIKFLLHFVKESKQDESGMPNNRFLAERTGGTYSTLKVQPAELEDSGVYFCASSGWDRVRTDTQYFGPGTRLTVL.

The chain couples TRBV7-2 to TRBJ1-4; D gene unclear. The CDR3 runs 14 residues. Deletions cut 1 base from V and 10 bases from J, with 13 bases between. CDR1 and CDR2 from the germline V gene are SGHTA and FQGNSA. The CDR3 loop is CASSLVAGEGKLFF. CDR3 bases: TGTGCCAGCAGCTTAGTAGCGGGAGAGGGAAAACTGTTTTTT.

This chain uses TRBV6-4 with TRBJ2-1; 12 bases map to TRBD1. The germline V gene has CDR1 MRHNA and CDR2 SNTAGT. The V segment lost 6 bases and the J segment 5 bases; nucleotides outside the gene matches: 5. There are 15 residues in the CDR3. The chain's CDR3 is CASRPGQGADNEQFF. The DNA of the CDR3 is TGTGCCAGCAGACCGGGACAGGGGGCGGACAATGAGCAGTTCTTC.

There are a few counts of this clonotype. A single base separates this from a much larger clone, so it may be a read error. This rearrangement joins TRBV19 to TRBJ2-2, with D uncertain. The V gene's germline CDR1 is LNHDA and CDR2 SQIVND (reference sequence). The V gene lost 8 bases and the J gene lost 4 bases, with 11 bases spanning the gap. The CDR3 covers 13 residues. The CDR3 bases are TGTGCCAGTGGTCTAAGGTCCACCGGGGAGCTGTTTTTT. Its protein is CASGLRSTGELFF.

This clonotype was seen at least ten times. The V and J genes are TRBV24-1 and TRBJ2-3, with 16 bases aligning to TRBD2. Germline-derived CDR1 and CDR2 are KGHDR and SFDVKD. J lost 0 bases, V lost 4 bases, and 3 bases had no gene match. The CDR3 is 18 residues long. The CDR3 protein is CATSEPGLAGGSTDTQYF. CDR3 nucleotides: TGTGCCACCAGTGAGCCGGGACTAGCGGGGGGGAGCACAGATACGCAGTATTTT.

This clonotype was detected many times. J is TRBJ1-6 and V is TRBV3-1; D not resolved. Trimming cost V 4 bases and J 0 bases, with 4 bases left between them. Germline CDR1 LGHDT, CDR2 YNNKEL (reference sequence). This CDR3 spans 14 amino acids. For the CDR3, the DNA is TGTGCCAGCAGCCGGGACTCCTATAATTCACCCCTCCACTTT. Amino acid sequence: CASSRDSYNSPLHF.

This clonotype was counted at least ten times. CDR3 protein: CASSRQGSASNYGYTF. CDR3 bases: TGTGCCAGCAGCCGACAGGGAAGCGCCTCTAACTATGGCTACACCTTC. The chain has TRBV2 and TRBJ1-2, with 7 bases lining up with TRBD1. J was trimmed by 0 bases and V by 6 bases; bases with no gene match: 10. This CDR3 has 16 residues. Germline CDR1 reads SNHLY; CDR2 reads FYNNEI.

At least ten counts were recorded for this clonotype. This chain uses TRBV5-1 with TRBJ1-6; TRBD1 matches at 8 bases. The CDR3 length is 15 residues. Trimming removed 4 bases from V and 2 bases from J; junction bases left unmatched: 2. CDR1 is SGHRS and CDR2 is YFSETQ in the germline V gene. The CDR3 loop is CASSATGAYNSPLHF. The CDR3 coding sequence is TGCGCCAGCAGCGCGACAGGGGCCTATAATTCACCCCTCCACTTT.

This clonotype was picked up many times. CDR3 amino acids: CASSGSAGGVQETQYF. CDR3 DNA sequence: TGTGCCAGCAGCGGATCAGCGGGAGGAGTCCAAGAGACCCAGTACTTC. The chain is built from TRBV9 and TRBJ2-5, with 9 bases that match TRBD2. Germline-derived CDR1 and CDR2 are SGDLS and YYNGEE. The CDR3 extends over 16 amino acids. V dropped 3 bases and J dropped 1; count of bases not matched to a gene: 7.

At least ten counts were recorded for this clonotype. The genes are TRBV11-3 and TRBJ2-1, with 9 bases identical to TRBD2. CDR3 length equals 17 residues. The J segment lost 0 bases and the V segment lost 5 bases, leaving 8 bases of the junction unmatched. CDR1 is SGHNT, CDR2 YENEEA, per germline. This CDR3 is CASSKSYSGSSYNEQFF. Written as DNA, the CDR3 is TGTGCCAGCAGCAAAAGTTATAGCGGGAGCTCCTACAATGAGCAGTTCTTC.

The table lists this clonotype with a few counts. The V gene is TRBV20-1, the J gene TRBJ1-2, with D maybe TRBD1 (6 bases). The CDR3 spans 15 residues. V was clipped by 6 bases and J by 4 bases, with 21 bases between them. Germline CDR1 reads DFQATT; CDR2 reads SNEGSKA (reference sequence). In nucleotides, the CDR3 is TGCAGTGCCAGCACTTCCTCGACAGGTTCCTATGGCTACACCTTC. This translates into CSASTSSTGSYGYTF.

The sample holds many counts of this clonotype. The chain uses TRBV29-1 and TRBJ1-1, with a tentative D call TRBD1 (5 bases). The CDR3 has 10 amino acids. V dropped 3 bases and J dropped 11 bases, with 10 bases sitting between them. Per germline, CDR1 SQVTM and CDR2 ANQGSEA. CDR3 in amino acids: CSVESGEAFF. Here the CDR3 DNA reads TGCAGCGTTGAGTCGGGGGAGGCTTTCTTT.